This TCR beta chain derives from a study of blood T cell repertoires in COVID-19. Study-wide context: Samples of COVID-19 (acute and convalescent) were obtained from the United States, Italy and Spain. The cDNA or gDNA used as material had been derived from T cells, B-cell-depleted T cells, or PBMCs.

Germline lookup yields CDR1 SGHRS and CDR2 YFSETQ. The CDR3 runs 17 residues. The germline V and J ends were trimmed by 4 bases and 0 bases, with 17 bases remaining between them. In the study's own analysis: Researchers report that nucleated cell counts were estimated from reference gene primer amplification. The assay was immunoSEQ multiplex PCR, and TCRdb's table has in-frame clones only and misses some. That table gives V, J and clone size, and the DNA gave D and trimming. This sample has tens of thousands of clones; over 70% occur once, and the top ten carry approximately 10%. The sample consisted of peripheral blood. The chain couples TRBV5-1 to TRBJ1-3; unclear D gene. The receptor was isolated from a man aged 50 or older with acute or convalescent COVID-19. The CDR3 DNA follows: TGCGCCAGCAGCCCGGGGAGACTCTCAGGCTCTGGAAACACCATATATTTT. Translating gives CASSPGRLSGSGNTIYF.